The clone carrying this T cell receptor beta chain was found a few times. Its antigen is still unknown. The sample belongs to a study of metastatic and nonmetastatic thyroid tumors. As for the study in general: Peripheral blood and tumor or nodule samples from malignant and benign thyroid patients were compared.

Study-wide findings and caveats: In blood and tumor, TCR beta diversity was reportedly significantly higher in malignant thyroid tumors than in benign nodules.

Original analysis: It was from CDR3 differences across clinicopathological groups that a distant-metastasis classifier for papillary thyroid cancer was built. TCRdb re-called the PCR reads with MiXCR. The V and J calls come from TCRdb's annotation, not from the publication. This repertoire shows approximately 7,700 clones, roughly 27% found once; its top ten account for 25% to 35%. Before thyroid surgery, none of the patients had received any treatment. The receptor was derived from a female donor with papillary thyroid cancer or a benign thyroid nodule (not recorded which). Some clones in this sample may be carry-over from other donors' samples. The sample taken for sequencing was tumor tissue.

The CDR3 here is CASSLDSGAGANVLTF. CDR3 coding DNA: TGTGCCAGCAGTTTAGATTCCGGGGCTGGGGCCAACGTCCTGACTTTC. The genes are TRBV12-3 or TRBV12-4 and TRBJ2-6, with a tentative D call TRBD2 (5 bases). The V gene lost 1 base and the J gene lost 2 bases, with 9 bases spanning the gap. This CDR3 region has 16 residues.